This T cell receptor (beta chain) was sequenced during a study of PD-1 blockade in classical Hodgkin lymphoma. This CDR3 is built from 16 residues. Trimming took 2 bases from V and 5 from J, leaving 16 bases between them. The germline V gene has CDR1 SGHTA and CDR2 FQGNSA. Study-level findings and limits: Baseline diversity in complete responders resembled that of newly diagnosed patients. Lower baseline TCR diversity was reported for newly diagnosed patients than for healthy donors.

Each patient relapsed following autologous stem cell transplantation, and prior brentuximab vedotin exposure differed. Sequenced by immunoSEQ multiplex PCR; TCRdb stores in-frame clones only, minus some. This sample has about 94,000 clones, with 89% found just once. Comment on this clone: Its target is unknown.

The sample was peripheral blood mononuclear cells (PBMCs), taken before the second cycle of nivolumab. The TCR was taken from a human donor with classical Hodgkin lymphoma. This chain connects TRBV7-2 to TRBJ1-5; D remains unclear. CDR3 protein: CASSLLGGGSDQPQHF. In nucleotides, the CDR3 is TGTGCCAGCAGCTTATTGGGCGGCGGATCAGATCAGCCCCAGCATTTT.